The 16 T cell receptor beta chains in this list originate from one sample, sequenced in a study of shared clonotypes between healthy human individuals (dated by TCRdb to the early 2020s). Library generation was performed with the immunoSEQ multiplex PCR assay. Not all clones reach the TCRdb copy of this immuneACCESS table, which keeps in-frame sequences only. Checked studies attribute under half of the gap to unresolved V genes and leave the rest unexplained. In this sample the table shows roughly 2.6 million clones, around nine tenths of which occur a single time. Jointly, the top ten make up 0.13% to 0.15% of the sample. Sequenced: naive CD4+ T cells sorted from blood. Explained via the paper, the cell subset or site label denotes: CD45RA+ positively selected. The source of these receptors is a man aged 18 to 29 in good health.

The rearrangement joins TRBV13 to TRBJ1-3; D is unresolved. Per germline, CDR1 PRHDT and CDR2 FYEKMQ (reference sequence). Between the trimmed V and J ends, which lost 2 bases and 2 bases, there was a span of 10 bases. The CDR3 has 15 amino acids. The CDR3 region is CASSLKGQAGNTIYF. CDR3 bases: TGTGCCAGCAGCTTAAAAGGGCAGGCTGGAAACACCATATATTTT. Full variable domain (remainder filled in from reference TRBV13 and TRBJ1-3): AAGVIQSPRHLIKEKRETATLKCYPIPRHDTVYWYQQGPGQDPQFLISFYEKMQSDKGSIPDRFSAQQFSDYHSELNMSSLELGDSALYFCASSLKGQAGNTIYFGEGSWLTVV.

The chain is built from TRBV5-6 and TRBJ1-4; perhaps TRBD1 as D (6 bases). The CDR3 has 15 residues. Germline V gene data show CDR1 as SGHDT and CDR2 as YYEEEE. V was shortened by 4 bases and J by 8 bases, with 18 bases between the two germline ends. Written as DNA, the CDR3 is TGTGCCAGCAGCCTAGGCGGGGGGCTGGGGGAAAAACTGTTTTTT. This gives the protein CASSLGGGLGEKLFF.

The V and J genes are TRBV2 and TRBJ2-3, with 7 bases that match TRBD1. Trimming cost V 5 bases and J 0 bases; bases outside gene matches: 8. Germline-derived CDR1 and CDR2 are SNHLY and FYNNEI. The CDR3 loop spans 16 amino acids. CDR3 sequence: CASSFLGQESTDTQYF. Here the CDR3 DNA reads TGTGCCAGCAGTTTCCTCGGACAGGAGAGCACAGATACGCAGTATTTT.

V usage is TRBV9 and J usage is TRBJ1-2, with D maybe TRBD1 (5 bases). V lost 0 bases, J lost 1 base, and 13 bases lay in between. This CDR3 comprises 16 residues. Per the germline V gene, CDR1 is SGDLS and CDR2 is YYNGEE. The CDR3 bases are TGTGCCAGCAGCGTAGCCGACAGTTACCTTAACTATGGCTACACCTTC. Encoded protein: CASSVADSYLNYGYTF.

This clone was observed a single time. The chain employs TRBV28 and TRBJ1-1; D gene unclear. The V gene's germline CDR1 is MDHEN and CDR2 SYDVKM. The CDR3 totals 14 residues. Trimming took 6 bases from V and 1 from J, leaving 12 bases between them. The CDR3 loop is CASRISRENTEAFF. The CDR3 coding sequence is TGTGCCAGCAGAATTTCTCGGGAGAACACTGAAGCTTTCTTT.

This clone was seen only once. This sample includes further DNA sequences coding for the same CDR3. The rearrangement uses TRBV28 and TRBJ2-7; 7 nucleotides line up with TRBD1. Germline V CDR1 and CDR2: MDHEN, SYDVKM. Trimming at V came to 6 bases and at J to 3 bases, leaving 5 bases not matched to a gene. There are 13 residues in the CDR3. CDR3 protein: CASSRQGIYEQYF. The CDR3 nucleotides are TGTGCCAGCAGCCGACAGGGTATCTACGAGCAGTACTTC.

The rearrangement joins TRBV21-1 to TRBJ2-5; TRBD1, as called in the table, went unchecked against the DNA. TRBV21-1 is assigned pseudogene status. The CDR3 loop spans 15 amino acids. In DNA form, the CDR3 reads TGTGCCAGCAGCCCCTGGACAGACCGCCAAGAGACCCAGTACTTC. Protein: CASSPWTDRQETQYF.

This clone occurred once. In nucleotides, the CDR3 is TGTGCCAGCAGTGGACCAGGAACCTATAATTCACCCCTCCACTTT. This gives the protein CASSGPGTYNSPLHF. The chain couples TRBV6-1 to TRBJ1-6; D uncertain. The length of the CDR3 is 15 residues. Trimming took off 4 bases at V and 2 bases at J, with 9 bases between the two ends. Germline CDR1 reads MNHNS; CDR2 reads SASEGT.

The CDR3 protein is CASSMDRNSYEQYF. The CDR3 nucleotides are TGTGCCAGCTCAATGGACAGAAACTCCTACGAGCAGTACTTC. The chain links TRBV18 to TRBJ2-7; D perhaps matches TRBD1 (6 bases). V was trimmed by 5 bases and J by 0 bases, leaving 11 bases between them. Germline lookup yields CDR1 KGHSH and CDR2 LQKENI. This CDR3 region has 14 residues.

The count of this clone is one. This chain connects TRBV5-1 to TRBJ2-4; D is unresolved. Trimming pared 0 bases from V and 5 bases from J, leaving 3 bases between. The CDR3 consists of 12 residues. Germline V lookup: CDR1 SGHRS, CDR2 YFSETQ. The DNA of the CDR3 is TGCGCCAGCAGCTTGGGAGAAAACATTCAGTACTTC. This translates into CASSLGENIQYF. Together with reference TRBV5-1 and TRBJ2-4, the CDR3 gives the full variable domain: KAGVTQTPRYLIKTRGQQVTLSCSPISGHRSVSWYQQTPGQGLQFLFEYFSETQRNKGNFPGRFSGRQFSNSRSEMNVSTLELGDSALYLCASSLGENIQYFGAGTRLSVL.

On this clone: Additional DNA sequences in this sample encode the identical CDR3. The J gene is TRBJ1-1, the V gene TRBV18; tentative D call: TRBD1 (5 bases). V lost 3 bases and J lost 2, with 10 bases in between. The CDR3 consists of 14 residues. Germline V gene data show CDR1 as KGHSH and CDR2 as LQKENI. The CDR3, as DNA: TGTGCCAGCTCACCCGACAGATCTAACACTGAAGCTTTCTTT. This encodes CASSPDRSNTEAFF.

CDR3 sequence reads: CASSEAGNRFGYTF. CDR3 nucleotides: TGTGCCAGCAGTGAAGCCGGCAACAGATTTGGCTACACCTTC. This sequence joins TRBV2 and TRBJ1-2; D ambiguous. The germline V and J ends were trimmed by 0 bases and 7 bases, with 12 bases remaining between them. The CDR3 loop spans 14 amino acids. Per germline, CDR1 SNHLY and CDR2 FYNNEI.

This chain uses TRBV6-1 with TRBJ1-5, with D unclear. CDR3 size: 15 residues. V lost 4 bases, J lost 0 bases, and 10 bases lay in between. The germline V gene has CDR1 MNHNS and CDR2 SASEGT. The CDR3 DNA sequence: TGTGCCAGCAGTGCGGAGCCTTATAGCAATCAGCCCCAGCATTTT. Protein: CASSAEPYSNQPQHF.

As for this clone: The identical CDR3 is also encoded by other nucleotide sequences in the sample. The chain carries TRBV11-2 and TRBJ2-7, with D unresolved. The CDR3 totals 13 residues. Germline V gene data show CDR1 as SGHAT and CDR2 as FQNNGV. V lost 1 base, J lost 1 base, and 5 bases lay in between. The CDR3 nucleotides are TGTGCCAGCAGCTTAGGCGGATCCTACGAGCAGTACTTC. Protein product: CASSLGGSYEQYF.

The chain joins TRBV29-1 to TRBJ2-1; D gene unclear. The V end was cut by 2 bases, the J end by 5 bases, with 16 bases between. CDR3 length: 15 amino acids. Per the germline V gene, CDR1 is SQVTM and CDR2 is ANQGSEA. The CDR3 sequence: CSVESPRRGDNEQFF. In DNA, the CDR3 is TGCAGCGTTGAAAGTCCCCGACGAGGAGACAATGAGCAGTTCTTC.

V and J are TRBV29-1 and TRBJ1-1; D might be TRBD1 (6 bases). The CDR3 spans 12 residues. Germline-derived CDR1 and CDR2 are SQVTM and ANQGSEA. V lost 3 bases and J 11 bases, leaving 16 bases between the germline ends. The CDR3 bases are TGCAGCGTTGACAGGGGCCAAAAGGGGGCTTTCTTT. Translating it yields CSVDRGQKGAFF.